One and the same sample provided the 30 T cell receptor beta chains below, sequenced in a study of human T cells and chemical hapten exposure. Time point denoted: patch test 2, 6 weeks after DPC sensitization. The treatment was: therapeutic diphenylcyclopropenone sensitization with weekly scalp DPC. MiXCR, applied by TCRdb to the RACE reads, yields one record per CDR3 protein. The data contain about 42,000 distinct CDR3 sequences, more than 8.5% of them singletons. This specimen was whole blood, taken in connection with sensitization to the hapten diphenylcyclopropenone (DPC). These receptors were obtained from a woman between 40 and 50 years old with alopecia areata. Some clones in this sample may be carry-over from other donors' samples.

This clonotype has ten or more counts. V usage is TRBV4-1 and J usage is TRBJ2-7; D is perhaps TRBD1 (5 bases). Germline CDR1 and CDR2: MGHRA and YSYEKL. V shed 3 bases and J shed 2 bases, with 11 bases lying between them. The CDR3 has 14 amino acids. CDR3 sequence reads: CASSHEPGPYEQYF. The CDR3 nucleotides read TGCGCCAGCAGCCACGAGCCAGGGCCCTACGAGCAGTACTTC.

The sample holds many counts of this clonotype. The V gene is TRBV5-4, the J gene TRBJ1-2; D ambiguous. CDR3 length equals 12 residues. Trimming pared 3 bases from V and 2 bases from J, leaving 5 bases between. The germline gives CDR1 SGHNT, CDR2 YYREEE (reference sequence). The CDR3 DNA reads TGTGCCAGCAGCTCCCAGAACTATGGCTACACCTTC. As protein: CASSSQNYGYTF.

This clonotype was seen at least ten times. The V and J genes are TRBV20-1 and TRBJ2-7; unclear D gene. This CDR3 has 14 amino acids. Trimming cost V 3 bases and J 5 bases, with 17 bases left between them. Germline V gives CDR1 DFQATT, CDR2 SNEGSKA (reference sequence). CDR3 sequence: CSASAEPSLDEQYF. The CDR3 nucleotides read TGCAGTGCTAGTGCAGAGCCTAGTTTGGACGAGCAGTACTTC.

This clonotype was counted at least ten times. The rearrangement uses TRBV19 and TRBJ1-2; D unresolved. With 10 bases removed from V and 8 bases from J, the gap between germline ends came to 23 bases. The CDR3 runs 14 residues. CDR1 is LNHDA and CDR2 is SQIVND in the germline V gene (reference sequence). CDR3 amino acids: CATTIYPGVRGYTF. CDR3 in DNA: TGTGCCACGACCATTTACCCGGGTGTCCGAGGCTACACCTTC.

This clonotype is labeled as medium-sized. Here the CDR3 DNA reads TGTGCCAGCAGTTACGGAAGCTCTGGGGCCAACGTCCTGACTTTC. The encoded protein is CASSYGSSGANVLTF. The chain uses TRBV6-2 or TRBV6-3 and TRBJ2-6; unclear D gene. V lost 2 bases, J lost 0 bases, and 5 bases lay in between. Germline CDR1 reads MNHEY; CDR2 reads SVGEGT. This CDR3 comprises 15 residues.

Many counts were recorded for this clonotype. V and J are TRBV9 and TRBJ1-6; possibly TRBD1 for D (5 bases). V lost 3 bases and J 15 bases, leaving 16 bases between the germline ends. Germline values: CDR1 SGDLS, CDR2 YYNGEE. The CDR3 is made up of 13 amino acids. The CDR3 is CASSAEPAGGLHF. DNA for the CDR3: TGTGCCAGCAGCGCAGAGCCCGCGGGGGGCCTCCACTTT.

This clonotype has ten or more counts. The CDR3 loop is CASSLRGSKTEAFF. DNA of the CDR3: TGTGCCAGCAGCTTAAGGGGCTCAAAGACTGAAGCTTTCTTT. The chain couples TRBV7-2 to TRBJ1-1; possibly TRBD1 for D (5 bases). This CDR3 is 14 amino acids long. The ends were cut back, 2 bases at V and 5 bases at J, with 12 bases in the middle. Germline assignment: CDR1 SGHTA and CDR2 FQGNSA.

The table lists this clonotype with many counts. The genes are TRBV12-3 or TRBV12-4 and TRBJ1-2; D may be TRBD1 (5 bases). Trimming removed 3 bases at V and 3 bases at J, with 14 bases between. The CDR3 contains 15 residues. CDR3 amino acids: CASSLGPSSDYGYTF. CDR3 in DNA: TGTGCCAGCAGTTTGGGGCCCAGTAGCGACTATGGCTACACCTTC.

This clonotype was seen repeatedly, ten times or more. The DNA for the CDR3 is TGTGCCACAACCGGGACCGACTCCTACGAGCAGTACTTC. Its protein is CATTGTDSYEQYF. The J gene is TRBJ2-7, the V gene TRBV10-3; the D gene could be TRBD1 or TRBD2 (5 bases each). V gave up 10 bases and J gave up 0 bases, with 13 bases separating them. Germline assignment: CDR1 ENHRY and CDR2 SYGVKD. The CDR3 is 13 residues long.

The chain carries TRBV9 and TRBJ2-1; D possibly corresponds to TRBD1 (6 bases). CDR3 length: 12 residues. The V gene's germline CDR1 is SGDLS and CDR2 YYNGEE. The germline V and J ends were trimmed by 5 bases and 5 bases, with 8 bases remaining between them. The CDR3 bases are TGTGCCAGCAGGGGGGACAACAATGAGCAGTTCTTC. The encoded protein is CASRGDNNEQFF. The variable domain in full, with the rest retrieved from reference TRBV9 and TRBJ2-1, is DSGVTQTPKHLITATGQRVTLRCSPRSGDLSVYWYQQSLDQGLQFLIQYYNGEERAKGNILERFSAQQFPDLHSELNLSSLELGDSALYFCASRGDNNEQFFGPGTRLTVL.

This clonotype was seen repeatedly, ten times or more. This rearrangement joins TRBV6-1 to TRBJ1-1; no clear D gene. The CDR3 covers 14 residues. Germline lookup yields CDR1 MNHNS and CDR2 SASEGT. Trimming stripped 3 bases from V and 1 base from J, with 9 bases between. CDR3 DNA sequence: TGTGCCAGCAGTGAGACGGATCCGAACACTGAAGCTTTCTTT. Amino acids: CASSETDPNTEAFF.

V is TRBV20-1 and J is TRBJ2-1, with D possibly being TRBD1 (6 bases). Germline V gene sequence: CDR1 DFQATT, CDR2 SNEGSKA (reference sequence). The CDR3 extends over 14 amino acids. V lost 4 bases and J lost 7, with 17 bases in between. The CDR3 spells CSAISAYTGNEQFF. The CDR3 coding sequence is TGCAGTGCTATCTCGGCATACACAGGGAATGAGCAGTTCTTC.

This clonotype was seen many times. The chain carries TRBV6-2 or TRBV6-3 and TRBJ2-5; D is uncertain. CDR1 MNHEY and CDR2 SVGEGT come from the germline V gene. V lost 3 bases, J lost 2 bases, and 1 base lay in between. The CDR3 totals 11 residues. The CDR3 spells CASSYQETQYF. The CDR3 DNA reads as TGTGCCAGCAGTTATCAAGAGACCCAGTACTTC.

This clonotype was recorded at least ten times. The chain is built from TRBV2 and TRBJ2-7, with 7 bases aligning to TRBD1. Germline V gene data show CDR1 as SNHLY and CDR2 as FYNNEI. The CDR3 has 14 amino acids. V shed 6 bases and J 4 bases; nucleotides not matched to a gene: 9. The chain's CDR3 is CASRQGQTQYEQYF. As DNA, the CDR3 is TGTGCCAGCAGGCAGGGACAGACTCAGTACGAGCAGTACTTC.

The CDR3 spells CASSLAWTSGTGGNEQFF. DNA of the CDR3: TGTGCCAGCAGCTTAGCATGGACTAGCGGAACAGGTGGCAATGAGCAGTTCTTC. The chain employs TRBV7-6 and TRBJ2-1, with 10 positions matching TRBD2. Germline V gene sequence: CDR1 SGHVS, CDR2 FNYEAQ. The CDR3 is 18 amino acids. J was trimmed by 6 bases and V by 0 bases; bases with no gene match: 11.

V is TRBV4-1 and J is TRBJ2-2, with D hard to call. V dropped 0 bases and J dropped 9 bases, with 8 bases sitting between them. CDR1 is MGHRA, CDR2 YSYEKL, per germline. The CDR3 has 13 amino acids. The CDR3 nucleotides read TGCGCCAGCAGCCAAGATCGTCCCCGGGAGCTGTTTTTT. Translated, it gives CASSQDRPRELFF.

This clonotype was detected only a few times. The gene calls are TRBV7-2 and TRBJ1-5; no definite D call. Germline CDR1 and CDR2: SGHTA and FQGNSA. Trimming removed 5 bases at V and 6 bases at J, with 11 bases between. The CDR3 covers 13 residues. The CDR3 DNA follows: TGTGCCAGCAGCCAAGGGATTGGTCAGCCCCAGCATTTT. Encoded protein: CASSQGIGQPQHF.

The chain has TRBV7-6 and TRBJ2-3; 10 bases match TRBD2. CDR1 SGHVS and CDR2 FNYEAQ come from the germline V gene. This CDR3 has 16 amino acids. Unmatched junction bases numbered 4, after V lost 1 base and J lost 3 bases. The CDR3 loop is CASSLEGAGGTDTQYF. DNA for the CDR3: TGTGCCAGCAGCTTAGAAGGAGCGGGGGGGACAGATACGCAGTATTTT.

The rearrangement uses TRBV7-2 and TRBJ2-7; D assignment may be TRBD1 or TRBD2 (5 bases each). Trimming left V 3 bases short and J 4 bases short, with 10 bases between. Germline-derived CDR1 and CDR2 are SGHTA and FQGNSA. The CDR3 runs to 13 residues. This CDR3 is CASSFGALYEQYF. CDR3 nucleotides: TGTGCCAGCAGCTTCGGGGCCTTGTACGAGCAGTACTTC.

Comment on this clonotype: A clone one base away is much larger, so this may be a read error. Because the CDR3 is missing its conserved closing phenylalanine or tryptophan, this is likely a read error. The rearrangement links TRBV2 to TRBJ2-5; D call uncertain. Trimming removed 7 bases from V and 2 bases from J, with 2 bases in between. Germline-derived CDR1 and CDR2 are SNHLY and FYNNEI. The CDR3 covers 10 residues. The CDR3 is CASKQETQYL. CDR3 sequence (DNA): TGTGCCAGCAAACAAGAGACCCAGTACTTG.

This clonotype was recorded at least ten times. The chain joins TRBV12-3 or TRBV12-4 to TRBJ2-2; possible D gene TRBD1, 6 bases. Trimming took off 5 bases at V and 5 bases at J, with 15 bases between the two ends. The CDR3 runs to 15 residues. The CDR3 loop is CASSQLQGMTGELFF. CDR3 nucleotide sequence: TGTGCCAGCAGTCAACTACAGGGAATGACCGGGGAGCTGTTTTTT.

Ten or more counts support this clonotype. This chain links TRBV7-3 with TRBJ1-5; the D is unclear. Germline loops: CDR1 SGHTA, CDR2 FQGTGA. The CDR3 extends over 12 amino acids. The CDR3 loop reads CGTRGVNQPQHF. CDR3 bases: TGTGGAACGCGCGGCGTTAATCAGCCCCAGCATTTT.

This clonotype was counted ten times or more. The J gene is TRBJ1-5, the V gene TRBV7-8; D perhaps matches TRBD1 (6 bases). The germline gives CDR1 SGHVS, CDR2 FQNEAQ. V was clipped by 4 bases and J by 6 bases, with 13 bases between them. The CDR3 covers 14 residues. CDR3 amino acids: CASSSRGTGQPQHF. In DNA form, the CDR3 reads TGTGCCAGCAGCTCCAGGGGAACGGGTCAGCCCCAGCATTTT.

The chain recombines TRBV27 with TRBJ2-5; D might be TRBD2 (6 bases). CDR3 length equals 19 residues. In germline, CDR1 is MNHEY, CDR2 SMNVEV (reference sequence). The V end lost 6 bases, the J end lost 1 base, and 27 bases lay between the germline ends. This CDR3 reads CASRLNPGTGGDLQETQYF. CDR3 DNA sequence: TGTGCCAGCAGATTAAACCCGGGTACTGGCGGGGATCTCCAAGAGACCCAGTACTTC.

Details on this clonotype: A single base separates this from a much larger clone, so it may be a read error. This chain joins TRBV20-1 and TRBJ1-6; TRBD1 is a possible D gene (5 bases). Trimming left V 7 bases short and J 7 bases short, with 14 bases between. Germline V gene data show CDR1 as DFQATT and CDR2 as SNEGSKA (reference sequence). CDR3 length equals 13 residues. The chain's CDR3 is CSVRTGGNSPLHF. The CDR3 DNA is TGCAGTGTCCGAACGGGGGGAAATTCACCCCTCCACTTT.

At least ten counts were recorded for this clonotype. Written as DNA, the CDR3 is TGCGCCAGCAGCTTGGCCCCATCGGTCGGGACTAGCTTGTACAATGAGCAGTTCTTC. Translated: CASSLAPSVGTSLYNEQFF. The V gene is TRBV5-1, the J gene TRBJ2-1; 9 positions agree with TRBD2. The J segment lost 4 bases and the V segment lost 0 bases, leaving 14 bases of the junction unmatched. The CDR3 is made up of 19 amino acids. Germline CDR1 reads SGHRS; CDR2 reads YFSETQ.

This clonotype showed up many times. The V call is TRBV12-3 or TRBV12-4, the J call TRBJ2-5; D gene ambiguous. Between the trimmed V and J ends, which lost 4 bases and 9 bases, there was a span of 15 bases. This CDR3 is built from 13 residues. This chain's CDR3 is CASSSSGSVAQYF. The CDR3 nucleotides read TGTGCCAGCAGTTCCTCGGGCTCTGTGGCCCAGTACTTC.

The rearrangement joins TRBV4-1 to TRBJ2-7; 14 nucleotides align to TRBD2. Germline CDR1 and CDR2: MGHRA and YSYEKL. Germline trimming cut 1 base from V and 1 base from J; bases unmatched to any gene: 3. The CDR3 consists of 17 residues. This chain's CDR3 is CASSQGLAGGKSYEQYF. DNA for the CDR3: TGCGCCAGCAGCCAAGGACTAGCGGGGGGGAAATCCTACGAGCAGTACTTC.

In this sample, this clonotype turned up many times. The chain is built from TRBV7-9 and TRBJ2-5; 10 bases are shared with TRBD2. Germline CDR1 is SEHNR and CDR2 is FQNEAQ (reference sequence). The CDR3 runs to 15 residues. V shed 5 bases, J shed 4 bases, and the junction held 7 bases outside the gene matches. CDR3 sequence: CASSPAGGQLETQYF. CDR3 nucleotide sequence: TGTGCCAGCAGCCCAGCGGGGGGGCAACTAGAGACCCAGTACTTC. Together with reference TRBV7-9 and TRBJ2-5, the CDR3 gives the full variable domain: DTGVSQNPRHKITKRGQNVTFRCDPISEHNRLYWYRQTLGQGPEFLTYFQNEAQLEKSRLLSDRFSAERPKGSFSTLEIQRTEQGDSAMYLCASSPAGGQLETQYFGPGTRLLVL.

There are a few counts of this clonotype. This chain links TRBV5-1 with TRBJ2-3, with D tentatively TRBD2 (5 bases). V gave up 6 bases and J gave up 4 bases, with 15 bases separating them. This CDR3 has 14 residues. Germline loops: CDR1 SGHRS, CDR2 YFSETQ. The CDR3 coding sequence is TGCGCCAGCAACATCGGCGGGTACCCAGATACGCAGTATTTT. It codes for CASNIGGYPDTQYF.